This T cell receptor beta chain was documented in a study of prognosis after radiotherapy for stage I lung cancer. As for the study in general: The patient group consisted of some twelve men and over five women whose ages spanned roughly 53 to 90, median approximately 74 years.

None of the patients had undergone chemotherapy or radiotherapy beforehand or had any other malignancy, and each showed node-negative status on CT and PET/CT. Two separate time points each saw a draw of about 6 milliliters of peripheral blood. Amplification of TCR beta CDR3 from genomic DNA used two-round multiplex PCR. Amplification during the initial PCR round employed primers specific to each TRBV and TRBJ gene. Universal primers primed the second round of PCR. TCRdb re-called the multiplex PCR reads with MiXCR, one entry per CDR3 protein. The table includes approximately 35,000 distinct CDR3 sequences, around a third detected once. Germline-derived CDR1 and CDR2 are MGHRA and YSYEKL. V lost 4 bases to trimming and J lost 3 bases; unmatched junction nucleotides: 14. This CDR3 comprises 18 residues. This clonotype was seen repeatedly, ten times or more.

The input for sequencing was PBMCs, taken before or after stereotactic body radiation therapy (not recorded which). The sequence came from a donor aged 50 or older with non-small cell lung cancer. J is TRBJ2-2 and V is TRBV4-1, with 7 bases that match TRBD1. The CDR3 sequence is CASSLSWGTAGDTGELFF. The CDR3 DNA reads TGCGCCAGCAGCCTCTCTTGGGGGACAGCCGGGGACACCGGGGAGCTGTTTTTT.